The clone carrying this TCR beta chain was seen once. What it binds is not known. This record belongs to a study of T cell responses to AZD1222 COVID-19 vaccine. Study-wide results and caveats: Unmutated variant regions are reportedly the target of nearly half of TCRs that are spike-specific. Across the whole spike, CD4 TCRs peaked at regions 160-218 and 743-854.

The assay was immunoSEQ multiplex PCR, and TCRdb's table has in-frame clones only and misses some. The sample includes some 130,000 clones, 88% of them seen just once. In germline, CDR1 is MDHEN, CDR2 SYDVKM. This CDR3 has 13 amino acids. V lost 6 bases to trimming and J lost 4 bases, with 12 bases between them. This chain joins TRBV28 and TRBJ2-5; maybe TRBD1 (6 bases). This receptor was identified in an adult in good health. The starting material was peripheral blood, obtained on day 0 of MenACWY control vaccination. The CDR3 nucleotides read TGTGCCAGCAGGGACAGCAGGCTAGAGACCCAGTACTTC. It translates to CASRDSRLETQYF.